The 9 T cell receptor beta chains below were found in one sample sequenced in a study of T cells after yellow fever vaccination. Using its own MiXCR run on the 5' RACE reads, TCRdb lists one record per CDR3 protein. The table includes about 350,000 distinct CDR3 sequences, approximately 10% detected once. Sequenced here: PBMCs, sampled on the day of the first yellow fever vaccination. These TCRs come from a young man who received the YFV17D yellow fever vaccine.

The genes are TRBV7-2 and TRBJ1-2, with D perhaps matching TRBD1 (5 bases). Germline CDR1 is SGHTA and CDR2 is FQGNSA. V was shortened by 4 bases and J by 2 bases, with 11 bases between the two germline ends. The CDR3 runs 14 residues. CDR3 protein: CASSSKGTNYGYTF. The CDR3 region has the DNA TGTGCCAGCAGCTCCAAAGGGACCAACTATGGCTACACCTTC.

The chain has TRBV11-3 and TRBJ2-2; D not resolved. Germline V CDR1 and CDR2: SGHNT, YENEEA. CDR3 length equals 14 residues. Trimming shortened V by 3 bases and J by 3 bases, and 8 bases separated the two germline ends. CDR3: CASSFDRDTGELFF. The CDR3 region has the DNA TGTGCCAGCAGCTTTGACCGGGACACCGGGGAGCTGTTTTTT.

The chain is built from TRBV7-9 and TRBJ2-3, with D possibly TRBD1 on 5 matching bases. Germline V gene sequence: CDR1 SEHNR, CDR2 FQNEAQ (reference sequence). V was clipped by 3 bases and J by 0 bases, with 10 bases between them. There are 15 residues in the CDR3. The CDR3 region is CASSFDGASTDTQYF. The DNA of the CDR3 is TGTGCCAGCAGCTTTGATGGGGCTAGCACAGATACGCAGTATTTT. The whole variable domain, remainder taken from reference TRBV7-9 and TRBJ2-3, is DTGVSQNPRHKITKRGQNVTFRCDPISEHNRLYWYRQTLGQGPEFLTYFQNEAQLEKSRLLSDRFSAERPKGSFSTLEIQRTEQGDSAMYLCASSFDGASTDTQYFGPGTRLTVL.

V gene TRBV5-8 combines with J gene TRBJ1-5, with 7 bases that match TRBD1. The CDR3 is 16 residues long. The J segment lost 1 base and the V segment lost 3 bases, leaving 7 bases of the junction unmatched. Germline CDR1 and CDR2: SGHTS and YDEGEE. Here the CDR3 DNA reads TGTGCCAGCAGCTCTAACAGGGGAGGAAGCAATCAGCCCCAGCATTTT. Amino acids: CASSSNRGGSNQPQHF.

The chain is built from TRBV5-1 and TRBJ1-1; the D gene is possibly TRBD1 (6 bases). The CDR3 is 14 residues long. Germline loops: CDR1 SGHRS, CDR2 YFSETQ. Trimming removed 6 bases at V and 2 bases at J, with 14 bases between. CDR3 nucleotides: TGCGCCAGCACCCCCGGCAGGGGAAACACTGAAGCTTTCTTT. Its protein product is CASTPGRGNTEAFF.

This clonotype appeared a few times. This chain connects TRBV5-1 to TRBJ1-4; D unresolved. Germline-derived CDR1 and CDR2 are SGHRS and YFSETQ. Deletions cut 0 bases from V and 12 bases from J, with 12 bases between. The CDR3 runs 13 residues. CDR3 in amino acids: CASSLAGTSELFF. The CDR3, as DNA: TGCGCCAGCAGCTTGGCCGGAACGAGTGAACTGTTTTTT.

J is TRBJ1-1 and V is TRBV7-8, with 9 bases identical to TRBD1. The CDR3 covers 15 residues. Germline lookup yields CDR1 SGHVS and CDR2 FQNEAQ. V shed 0 bases and J 7 bases; nucleotides not matched to a gene: 6. The CDR3 spells CASSLAATGGSEAFF. The CDR3, as DNA: TGTGCCAGCAGCTTAGCCGCAACAGGGGGCAGTGAAGCTTTCTTT.

This clonotype was seen a handful of times. V gene TRBV6-2 or TRBV6-3 combines with J gene TRBJ1-5; 7 bases map to TRBD1. The CDR3 covers 16 residues. Germline V gives CDR1 MNHEY, CDR2 SVGEGT. J was trimmed by 3 bases and V by 6 bases; bases with no gene match: 11. The CDR3 loop is CASSPYRDSFNQPQHF. In DNA form, the CDR3 reads TGTGCCAGCAGCCCGTACAGGGACAGCTTCAATCAGCCCCAGCATTTT.

The genes are TRBV7-9 and TRBJ2-1, with D perhaps matching TRBD2 (7 bases). The germline V and J ends were trimmed by 5 bases and 6 bases, with 20 bases remaining between them. The germline CDR1 and CDR2 sequences are SEHNR and FQNEAQ (reference sequence). This CDR3 region has 16 residues. CDR3 nucleotide sequence: TGTGCCAGCAGCGGAGATTCAAAAGGGGGGGGCAATGAGCAGTTCTTC. Its translation is CASSGDSKGGGNEQFF.